Listed below are T cell receptor beta chains from one sample, sequenced in a study of blood T cell repertoires in COVID-19. Sequencing used immunoSEQ multiplex PCR; TCRdb keeps in-frame clones, though not all of them. In the table there are around 65,000 clones, just over 90% of which are singletons. The sequenced sample was peripheral blood. These receptors were taken from a human donor in a cohort sampled during active COVID-19. The CDR3 runs from the conserved cysteine through the conserved F or W. The order of the fields is J gene, clone size, D gene, V gene, CDR3 DNA, CDR3 protein. D genes are given only for firm matches. Size is stated for part of the rows, as once, few or many counts, or as a class when the clone is expanded.

j_call: TRBJ1-2
clone_size: .
d_call: .
v_call: TRBV4-3
cdr3_nt: TGCGCCAGCAGCCAAGAGGTGAGAAACTATGGCTACACCTTC
cdr3_aa: CASSQEVRNYGYTF

j_call: TRBJ1-6
clone_size: .
d_call: .
v_call: TRBV18
cdr3_nt: TGTGCCAGCCTAGACGGGAACAATTCACCCCTCCACTTT
cdr3_aa: CASLDGNNSPLHF

j_call: TRBJ2-7
clone_size: .
d_call: TRBD2
v_call: TRBV28
cdr3_nt: TGTGCCAGCAGTTTATTAGCGGGAGGCCCCTACGAGCAGTACTTC
cdr3_aa: CASSLLAGGPYEQYF

j_call: TRBJ2-5
clone_size: .
d_call: TRBD1
v_call: TRBV28
cdr3_nt: TGTGCCAGCACCCTGCAGGGGGCGCTAGGGACCCAGTACTTC
cdr3_aa: CASTLQGALGTQYF

j_call: TRBJ1-1
clone_size: .
d_call: .
v_call: TRBV21-1
cdr3_nt: TGTGCCAGCAGCAAAGGTCGGACAGGACCGAACACTGAAGCTTTCTTT
cdr3_aa: CASSKGRTGPNTEAFF

j_call: TRBJ2-1
clone_size: .
d_call: .
v_call: TRBV7-2
cdr3_nt: TGTGCCAGCAGCTTAAAACCCAGTCCCCCCTCCTACAATGAGCAGTTCTTC
cdr3_aa: CASSLKPSPPSYNEQFF

j_call: TRBJ1-2
clone_size: few
d_call: TRBD1
v_call: TRBV19
cdr3_nt: TGTGCCAGTCAGCCCCGGGACAGGGGGATAGATGGCTACACCTTC
cdr3_aa: CASQPRDRGIDGYTF

j_call: TRBJ2-7
clone_size: few
d_call: .
v_call: TRBV4-3
cdr3_nt: TGCGCCAGCTCCGGGTCATTCCCCTACTACGAGCAGTACTTC
cdr3_aa: CASSGSFPYYEQYF

j_call: TRBJ2-2
clone_size: .
d_call: .
v_call: TRBV4-2
cdr3_nt: TGTGCCAGCAGCCAAGTGGCGCGGGGCACCGGGGAGCTGTTTTTT
cdr3_aa: CASSQVARGTGELFF

j_call: TRBJ2-5
clone_size: .
d_call: .
v_call: TRBV27
cdr3_nt: TGTGCCAGCAGTTTAAGTGGGAGAGGACGGTTAGAGACCCAGTACTTC
cdr3_aa: CASSLSGRGRLETQYF

j_call: TRBJ2-1
clone_size: .
d_call: TRBD2
v_call: TRBV5-1
cdr3_nt: TGCGCCAGCAGCTTGGGACTAGCGGGTGGAGATGAGCAGTTCTTC
cdr3_aa: CASSLGLAGGDEQFF

j_call: TRBJ1-3
clone_size: .
d_call: TRBD1
v_call: TRBV3-1/TRBV3-2
cdr3_nt: TGTGCCAGCAGCCACATAGGGACAGGGGGCCGTTTCAGCTCTGGAAACACCATATATTTT
cdr3_aa: CASSHIGTGGRFSSGNTIYF

j_call: TRBJ2-7
clone_size: few
d_call: .
v_call: TRBV7-2
cdr3_nt: TGTGCCAGCAGCTTAGTTTCGGGGGGCGCTTCCGGCGAGCAGTACTTC
cdr3_aa: CASSLVSGGASGEQYF

j_call: TRBJ2-5
clone_size: .
d_call: TRBD2
v_call: TRBV10-1
cdr3_nt: TGCGCCAGCAGTCCTAGCGGGGCCAACCAAGAGACCCAGTACTTC
cdr3_aa: CASSPSGANQETQYF

j_call: TRBJ2-7
clone_size: .
d_call: TRBD1
v_call: TRBV19
cdr3_nt: TGTGCCAGTAGTATAGGAGGGGGCACCTACGAGCAGTACTTC
cdr3_aa: CASSIGGGTYEQYF

j_call: TRBJ2-1
clone_size: .
d_call: TRBD1
v_call: TRBV6-5
cdr3_nt: TGTGCCAGCAGGATTGACAGGGGGCCCTACAATGAGCAGTTCTTC
cdr3_aa: CASRIDRGPYNEQFF

j_call: TRBJ2-7
clone_size: .
d_call: TRBD2
v_call: TRBV3-1/TRBV3-2
cdr3_nt: TGTGCCAGCGCCAATAGCGGGAGCTCCTACGAGCAGTACTTC
cdr3_aa: CASANSGSSYEQYF

j_call: TRBJ2-7
clone_size: .
d_call: .
v_call: TRBV23-1
cdr3_nt: TGCGCCAGCAGTCAATCCAGAGACGGGGAACGGGCCAACTACGAGCAGTACTTC
cdr3_aa: CASSQSRDGERANYEQYF

j_call: TRBJ2-1
clone_size: .
d_call: TRBD2
v_call: TRBV19
cdr3_nt: TGTGCCAGTAGTATAGCAAGCGGGAGCACCCATGAGCAGTTCTTC
cdr3_aa: CASSIASGSTHEQFF

j_call: TRBJ2-6
clone_size: .
d_call: .
v_call: TRBV7-9
cdr3_nt: TGTGCCAGCAGCTCCAAAGACAGGCTAATCAACGTCCTGACTTTC
cdr3_aa: CASSSKDRLINVLTF

j_call: TRBJ2-2
clone_size: .
d_call: TRBD1
v_call: TRBV27
cdr3_nt: TGTGCCAGCAGTTATCGGACAGGGGGCACCGGGGAGCTGTTTTTT
cdr3_aa: CASSYRTGGTGELFF

j_call: TRBJ2-7
clone_size: .
d_call: .
v_call: TRBV19
cdr3_nt: TGTGCCAGTAGTAAGAACTATGAGGGAGTCGATTCCTACGAGCAGTACTTC
cdr3_aa: CASSKNYEGVDSYEQYF

j_call: TRBJ2-7
clone_size: .
d_call: .
v_call: TRBV13
cdr3_nt: TGTGCCAGCAGCCCACGGGAAGGCCGGTACTACGAGCAGTACTTC
cdr3_aa: CASSPREGRYYEQYF

j_call: TRBJ2-5
clone_size: .
d_call: .
v_call: TRBV19
cdr3_nt: TGTGCCAGTAGTATCGGGACAACAGGGGAGACCCAGTACTTC
cdr3_aa: CASSIGTTGETQYF

j_call: TRBJ2-7
clone_size: .
d_call: .
v_call: TRBV6-2/TRBV6-3
cdr3_nt: TGTGCCAGCAGTCGCGGGACGGGCTCCGAGCAGTACTTC
cdr3_aa: CASSRGTGSEQYF

j_call: TRBJ2-3
clone_size: .
d_call: .
v_call: TRBV12-3/TRBV12-4
cdr3_nt: TGTGCCAGCACTTTGGGGCCCGTCACGCAGTATTTT
cdr3_aa: CASTLGPVTQYF

j_call: TRBJ1-5
clone_size: .
d_call: TRBD1
v_call: TRBV18
cdr3_nt: TGTGCCAGCTCACCCCGACAGGGGTCGGATCAGCCCCAGCATTTT
cdr3_aa: CASSPRQGSDQPQHF

j_call: TRBJ2-3
clone_size: .
d_call: .
v_call: TRBV7-7
cdr3_nt: TGTGCTAGCAGCCAAGAGGGATCTGGCACAGATACGCAGTATTTT
cdr3_aa: CASSQEGSGTDTQYF

j_call: TRBJ1-4
clone_size: .
d_call: .
v_call: TRBV21-1
cdr3_nt: TGTGCCAGCAGCAAAGCAGGGGCAGGGGGCAGTCACCAACTAATGAAAAATGAAAAACTGTTTTTT
cdr3_aa: CASSKAGAGGSHQLMKNEKLFF

j_call: TRBJ1-2
clone_size: .
d_call: .
v_call: TRBV6-1
cdr3_nt: TGTGCCAGCAGTGAACTAGGCGGGGCTTGGGGCTACACCTTC
cdr3_aa: CASSELGGAWGYTF

j_call: TRBJ2-6
clone_size: .
d_call: TRBD1
v_call: TRBV9
cdr3_nt: TGTGCCAGCAGCGTCGGGACAGGGGGGCTTCCTGGGGCCAACGTCCTGACTTTC
cdr3_aa: CASSVGTGGLPGANVLTF

j_call: TRBJ1-5
clone_size: few
d_call: TRBD1
v_call: TRBV7-9
cdr3_nt: TGTGCCAGCACCCAGGGGGCTCAGCCCCAGCATTTT
cdr3_aa: CASTQGAQPQHF

j_call: TRBJ2-7
clone_size: .
d_call: TRBD2
v_call: TRBV4-3
cdr3_nt: TGCGCCAGCAGCCAAGAGGGGGTAGGAGCGGGAGTCTACGAGCAGTACTTC
cdr3_aa: CASSQEGVGAGVYEQYF

j_call: TRBJ2-3
clone_size: .
d_call: TRBD2
v_call: TRBV5-4
cdr3_nt: TGTGCCAGCAGCCCGGGCCGCGGGAGGGGGTCAGATACGCAGTATTTT
cdr3_aa: CASSPGRGRGSDTQYF

j_call: TRBJ2-7
clone_size: .
d_call: TRBD1
v_call: TRBV2
cdr3_nt: TGTGCCAGCAGCCTGGGACAGGGGGTAAGCTACGAGCAGTACTTC
cdr3_aa: CASSLGQGVSYEQYF

j_call: TRBJ2-1
clone_size: .
d_call: .
v_call: TRBV5-1
cdr3_nt: TGCGCCAGCAGGCGGGACCTCTACAATGAGCAGTTCTTC
cdr3_aa: CASRRDLYNEQFF

j_call: TRBJ1-6
clone_size: once
d_call: .
v_call: TRBV15
cdr3_nt: TGTGCCACCGCGGACGGCCTTTCGGAGGCCCTCCACTTT
cdr3_aa: CATADGLSEALHF

j_call: TRBJ1-2
clone_size: .
d_call: .
v_call: TRBV13
cdr3_nt: TGTGCCAGCAGCTTTGGGGAGATTGGCTACACCTTC
cdr3_aa: CASSFGEIGYTF

j_call: TRBJ1-2
clone_size: once
d_call: TRBD1
v_call: TRBV27
cdr3_nt: TGTGCCAGCAGTCTCGACAGGGCCGCTAACTATGGCTACACCTTC
cdr3_aa: CASSLDRAANYGYTF

j_call: TRBJ1-5
clone_size: medium-sized
d_call: .
v_call: TRBV21-1
cdr3_nt: TGTGCCAGCAGCAAAGCCGAGACAGGCAATAGCAATCAGCCCCAGCATTTT
cdr3_aa: CASSKAETGNSNQPQHF

j_call: TRBJ2-5
clone_size: .
d_call: .
v_call: TRBV14
cdr3_nt: TGTGCCAGCAGCCAAGTAAACCAAGAGACCCAGTACTTC
cdr3_aa: CASSQVNQETQYF

j_call: TRBJ2-3
clone_size: .
d_call: TRBD2
v_call: TRBV28
cdr3_nt: TGTGCCAGCAGTTCAATCGGGACTAGCCTAACAGATACGCAGTATTTT
cdr3_aa: CASSSIGTSLTDTQYF

j_call: TRBJ2-5
clone_size: .
d_call: TRBD2
v_call: TRBV3-1/TRBV3-2
cdr3_nt: TGTGCCAGCAGTCCCAGCGGGAGCGGGGAGACCCAGTACTTC
cdr3_aa: CASSPSGSGETQYF

j_call: TRBJ1-1
clone_size: .
d_call: .
v_call: TRBV6-4
cdr3_nt: TGTGCCAGCAGGAGGTCAATAGACCTGCGTACTGAAGCTTTCTTT
cdr3_aa: CASRRSIDLRTEAFF

j_call: TRBJ1-3
clone_size: .
d_call: .
v_call: TRBV12-3/TRBV12-4
cdr3_nt: TGTGCCAGCAGGACACTGGGAAACACCATATATTTT
cdr3_aa: CASRTLGNTIYF